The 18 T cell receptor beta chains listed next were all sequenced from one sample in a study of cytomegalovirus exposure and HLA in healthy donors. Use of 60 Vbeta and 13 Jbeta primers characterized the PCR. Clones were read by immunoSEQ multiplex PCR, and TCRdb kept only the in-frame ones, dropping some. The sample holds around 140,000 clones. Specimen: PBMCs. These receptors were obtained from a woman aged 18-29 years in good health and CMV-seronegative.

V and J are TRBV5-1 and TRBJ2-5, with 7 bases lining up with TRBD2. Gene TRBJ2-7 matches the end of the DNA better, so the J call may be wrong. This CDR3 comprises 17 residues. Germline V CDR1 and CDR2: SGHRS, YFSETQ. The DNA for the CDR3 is TGCGCCAGCAGCTTGTCTGGAGGGAGGACTAGCTCCTACGAGCAGTACTTC. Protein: CASSLSGGRTSSYEQYF.

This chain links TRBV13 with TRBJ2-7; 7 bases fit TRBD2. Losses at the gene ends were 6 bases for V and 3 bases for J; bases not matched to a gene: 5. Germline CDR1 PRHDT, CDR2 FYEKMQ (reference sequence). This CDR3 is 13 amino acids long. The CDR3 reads CASSPGLLYEQYF. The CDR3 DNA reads TGTGCCAGCAGTCCGGGACTACTCTACGAGCAGTACTTC.

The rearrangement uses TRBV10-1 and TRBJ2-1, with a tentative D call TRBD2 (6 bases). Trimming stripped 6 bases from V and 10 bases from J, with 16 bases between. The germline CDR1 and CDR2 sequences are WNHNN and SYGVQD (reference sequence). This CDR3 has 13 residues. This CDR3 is CASRGGSGTEQFF. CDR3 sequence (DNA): TGCGCCAGCAGGGGGGGTTCGGGGACCGAGCAGTTCTTC.

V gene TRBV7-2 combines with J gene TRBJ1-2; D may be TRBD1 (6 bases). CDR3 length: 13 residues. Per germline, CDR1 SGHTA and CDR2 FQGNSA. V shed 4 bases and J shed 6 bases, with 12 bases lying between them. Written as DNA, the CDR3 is TGTGCCAGCAGCTGGCGACAGGAAAATGGCTACACCTTC. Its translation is CASSWRQENGYTF.

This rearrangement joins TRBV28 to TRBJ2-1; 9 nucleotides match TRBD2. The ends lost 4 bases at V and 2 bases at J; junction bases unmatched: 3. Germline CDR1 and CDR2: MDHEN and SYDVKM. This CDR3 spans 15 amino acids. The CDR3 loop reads CASSSAGGAYNEQFF. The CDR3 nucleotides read TGTGCCAGCAGTTCAGCGGGAGGTGCCTACAATGAGCAGTTCTTC.

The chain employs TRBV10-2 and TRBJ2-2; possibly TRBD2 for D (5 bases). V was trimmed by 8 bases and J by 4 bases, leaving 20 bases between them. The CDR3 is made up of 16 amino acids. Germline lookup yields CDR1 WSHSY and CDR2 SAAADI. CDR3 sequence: CASGFSRGRGTGELFF. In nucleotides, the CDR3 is TGCGCCAGCGGGTTTTCTAGAGGCCGGGGCACCGGGGAGCTGTTTTTT.

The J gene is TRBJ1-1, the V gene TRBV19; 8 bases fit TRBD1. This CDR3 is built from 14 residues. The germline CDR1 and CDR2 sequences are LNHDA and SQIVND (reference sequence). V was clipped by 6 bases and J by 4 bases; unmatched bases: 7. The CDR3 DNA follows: TGTGCCAGTAGGGCCGGACAGGGAAGCACTGAAGCTTTCTTT. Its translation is CASRAGQGSTEAFF.

CDR3 protein: CASSEVRQETQYF. For the CDR3, the DNA is TGCGCCAGCAGTGAAGTGAGACAAGAGACCCAGTACTTC. V and J are TRBV4-3 and TRBJ2-5; D gene uncertain. The CDR3 length is 13 residues. CDR1 and CDR2 (germline): LGHNA, YSLEER. Trimming pared 6 bases from V and 2 bases from J, leaving 10 bases between.

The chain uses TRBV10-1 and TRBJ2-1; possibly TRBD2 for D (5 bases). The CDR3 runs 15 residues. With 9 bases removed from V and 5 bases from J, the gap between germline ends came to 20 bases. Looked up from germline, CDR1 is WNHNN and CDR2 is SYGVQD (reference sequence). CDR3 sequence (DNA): TGCGCCAGGCCGCATGAGAGACTACAACACAATGAGCAGTTCTTC. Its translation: CARPHERLQHNEQFF.

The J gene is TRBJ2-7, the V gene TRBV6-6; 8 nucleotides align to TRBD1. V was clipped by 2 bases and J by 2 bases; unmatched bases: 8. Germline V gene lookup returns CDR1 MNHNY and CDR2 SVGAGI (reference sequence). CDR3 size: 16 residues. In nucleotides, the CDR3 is TGTGCCAGCAGTTACCGGAGAGGGACAGGAGCCTACGAGCAGTACTTC. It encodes CASSYRRGTGAYEQYF.

In DNA form, the CDR3 reads TGTGCCAGCAGCCCACTCGGCGGGAGTGGTGAGCAGTACTTC. As protein: CASSPLGGSGEQYF. This sequence joins TRBV7-9 and TRBJ2-7, with 7 positions matching TRBD2. The trim removed 5 bases at V and 7 bases at J, leaving 11 bases unmatched. Germline V gene lookup returns CDR1 SEHNR and CDR2 FQNEAQ (reference sequence). The CDR3 runs 14 residues.

DNA for the CDR3: TGCAGCGTCACCGCCGGGACAAGCAACTACGAGCAGTACTTC. Encoded protein: CSVTAGTSNYEQYF. This chain joins TRBV29-1 and TRBJ2-7; the D gene is possibly TRBD1 (6 bases). The germline CDR1 and CDR2 sequences are SQVTM and ANQGSEA. V lost 6 bases and J 3 bases, leaving 18 bases between the germline ends. The CDR3 totals 14 residues.

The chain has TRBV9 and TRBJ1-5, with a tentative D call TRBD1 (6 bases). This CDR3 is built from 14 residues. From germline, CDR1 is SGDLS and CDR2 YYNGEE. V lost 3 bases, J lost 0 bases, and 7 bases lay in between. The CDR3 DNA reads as TGTGCCAGCAGCGAGGGGGTTAGCAATCAGCCCCAGCATTTT. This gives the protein CASSEGVSNQPQHF.

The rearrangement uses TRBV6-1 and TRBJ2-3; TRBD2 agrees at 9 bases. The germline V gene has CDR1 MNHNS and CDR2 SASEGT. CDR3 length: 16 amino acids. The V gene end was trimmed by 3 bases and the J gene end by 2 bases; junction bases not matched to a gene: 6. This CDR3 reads CASSETSGSYTDTQYF. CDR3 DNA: TGTGCCAGCAGTGAGACTAGCGGCTCCTACACAGATACGCAGTATTTT.

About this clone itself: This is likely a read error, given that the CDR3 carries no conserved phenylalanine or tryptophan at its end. CDR3 coding DNA: TGTGCCAGCTCACTGGGACAATCCTACGAGCAGTACCTC. Translation: CASSLGQSYEQYL. The chain employs TRBV18 and TRBJ2-7, with D possibly matching TRBD1 (6 bases). The length of the CDR3 is 13 residues. Germline V gene data show CDR1 as KGHSH and CDR2 as LQKENI. Trimming stripped 4 bases from V and 1 base from J, with 8 bases between.

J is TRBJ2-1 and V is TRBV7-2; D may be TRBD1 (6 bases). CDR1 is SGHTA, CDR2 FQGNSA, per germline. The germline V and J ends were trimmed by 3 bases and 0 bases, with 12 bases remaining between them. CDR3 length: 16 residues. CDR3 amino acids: CASSLTYRVSYNEQFF. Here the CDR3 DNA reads TGTGCCAGCAGCTTGACCTACAGGGTCTCCTACAATGAGCAGTTCTTC.

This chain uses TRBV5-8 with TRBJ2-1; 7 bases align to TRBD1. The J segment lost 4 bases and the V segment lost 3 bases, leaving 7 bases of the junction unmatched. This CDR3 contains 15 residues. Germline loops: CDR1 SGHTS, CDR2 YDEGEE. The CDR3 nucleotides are TGTGCCAGCAGCTCGGACAGGAGCCTGTACAATGAGCAGTTCTTC. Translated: CASSSDRSLYNEQFF.

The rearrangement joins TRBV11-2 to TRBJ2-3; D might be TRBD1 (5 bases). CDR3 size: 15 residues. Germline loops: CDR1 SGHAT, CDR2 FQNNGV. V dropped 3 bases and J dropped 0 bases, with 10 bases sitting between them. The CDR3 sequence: CASSFIRASTDTQYF. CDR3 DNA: TGTGCCAGCAGCTTTATCAGGGCCAGCACAGATACGCAGTATTTT.